The 10 T cell receptor beta chains below were found in one sample sequenced in a study of a mutant IDH1 vaccine in newly diagnosed glioma. The antigens of these receptors remain unknown. Produced via immunoSEQ multiplex PCR; TCRdb's table is partial and in-frame only. The sample includes fewer than 55,000 clones, 65% of them seen just once. The time point denotes: week 47, end of study. Vaccine doses each comprised 300 ug of mutant IDH1 20-mer peptide, with topical imiquimod. Sequencing used peripheral blood mononuclear cells (PBMCs), obtained from a glioma patient whose treatment included an IDH1 peptide vaccine. The receptors were gathered from a man between 35 and 55 years old with glioma. Some clones in this sample may be carry-over from other donors' samples.

The chain uses TRBV18 and TRBJ2-1; 9 bases are shared with TRBD1. Germline loops: CDR1 KGHSH, CDR2 LQKENI. V lost 3 bases, J lost 0 bases, and 6 bases stayed unmatched. This CDR3 is 17 amino acids long. Written as DNA, the CDR3 is TGTGCCAGCTCACCGGGGACAGGGACCCTCTCCTACAATGAGCAGTTCTTC. Translation gives CASSPGTGTLSYNEQFF.

V and J are TRBV27 and TRBJ1-1, with TRBD1 identical over 7 bases. The CDR3 consists of 13 residues. The germline gives CDR1 MNHEY, CDR2 SMNVEV (reference sequence). Trimming removed 6 bases from V and 3 bases from J; junction bases left unmatched: 4. For the CDR3, the DNA is TGTGCCAGCAGCTACGGGACAGACACTGAAGCTTTCTTT. Translated: CASSYGTDTEAFF.

The chain is built from TRBV18 and TRBJ1-1; D is undetermined. The CDR3 is 15 amino acids. Germline V CDR1 and CDR2: KGHSH, LQKENI. Trimming left V 4 bases short and J 3 bases short, with 15 bases between. CDR3 sequence: CASSRSGRQDTEAFF. In nucleotides, the CDR3 is TGTGCCAGCTCACGTAGTGGGAGGCAGGACACTGAAGCTTTCTTT. Drawing the rest from reference TRBV18 and TRBJ1-1, the complete variable domain is NAGVMQNPRHLVRRRGQEARLRCSPMKGHSHVYWYRQLPEEGLKFMVYLQKENIIDESGMPKERFSAEFPKEGPSILRIQQVVRGDSAAYFCASSRSGRQDTEAFFGQGTRLTVV.

The gene calls are TRBV7-2 and TRBJ2-3; 10 bases match TRBD2. Germline trimming cut 7 bases from V and 6 bases from J; bases unmatched to any gene: 10. The V gene's germline CDR1 is SGHTA and CDR2 FQGNSA. The CDR3 has 15 amino acids. This chain's CDR3 is CASNTPGTSADTQYF. CDR3 DNA: TGTGCCAGCAACACGCCCGGGACTAGCGCCGATACGCAGTATTTT.

The J gene is TRBJ1-3, the V gene TRBV2, with D unclear. The germline V and J ends were trimmed by 6 bases and 12 bases, with 18 bases remaining between them. CDR3 size: 13 residues. Germline V gene data show CDR1 as SNHLY and CDR2 as FYNNEI. CDR3 DNA: TGTGCCAGCAGCGAATCGTCCCCACCTTACATATATTTT. Its protein product is CASSESSPPYIYF.

V and J are TRBV29-1 and TRBJ2-7; 10 positions match TRBD1. The V segment lost 0 bases and the J segment 6 bases; nucleotides outside the gene matches: 11. Germline V lookup: CDR1 SQVTM, CDR2 ANQGSEA. This CDR3 has 16 amino acids. The CDR3 reads CSVEEPQGTGAGEQYF. In DNA form, the CDR3 reads TGCAGCGTTGAAGAACCCCAGGGGACAGGGGCGGGCGAGCAGTACTTC.

V is TRBV18 and J is TRBJ1-2; TRBD1 is a possible D gene (6 bases). V was pared by 4 bases and J by 1 base, with 19 bases between. Germline CDR1 reads KGHSH; CDR2 reads LQKENI. The CDR3 contains 17 residues. The CDR3 DNA reads TGTGCCAGCTCACTCAATCAAGGACAGAGTATTAACTATGGCTACACCTTC. Its translation is CASSLNQGQSINYGYTF.

The chain couples TRBV7-9 to TRBJ1-2; 9 bases are shared with TRBD1. CDR1 SEHNR and CDR2 FQNEAQ come from the germline V gene (reference sequence). The J segment lost 4 bases and the V segment lost 4 bases, leaving 7 bases of the junction unmatched. The CDR3 contains 15 residues. CDR3 sequence: CASSSTGGRGYGYTF. The CDR3 DNA reads TGTGCCAGCAGCTCGACAGGGGGTCGTGGCTATGGCTACACCTTC.

V and J are TRBV5-6 and TRBJ1-3; D is ambiguous. Germline assignment: CDR1 SGHDT and CDR2 YYEEEE. CDR3 length: 12 residues. V lost 4 bases and J 4 bases, leaving 6 bases between the germline ends. The CDR3 DNA follows: TGTGCCAGCAGCCGCCCCGGAAACACCATATATTTT. The encoded protein is CASSRPGNTIYF.

This chain links TRBV2 with TRBJ1-4; D might be TRBD1 (5 bases). CDR1 and CDR2 from the germline V gene are SNHLY and FYNNEI. Trimming stripped 5 bases from V and 7 bases from J, with 11 bases between. The CDR3 contains 13 residues. The CDR3 DNA is TGTGCCAGCAGTTTCCGTGGGGGTGAAAAACTGTTTTTT. It codes for CASSFRGGEKLFF. Variable domain in full (rest from reference TRBV2 and TRBJ1-4): EPEVTQTPSHQVTQMGQEVILRCVPISNHLYFYWYRQILGQKVEFLVSFYNNEISEKSEIFDDQFSVERPDGSNFTLKIRSTKLEDSAMYFCASSFRGGEKLFFGSGTQLSVL.